This T cell receptor (beta chain) derives from a study of blood T cell repertoires in COVID-19. Trimming at V came to 7 bases and at J to 8 bases, leaving 11 bases not matched to a gene. CDR1 MNHEY and CDR2 SVGAGI come from the germline V gene. This CDR3 has 14 amino acids. Individuals aged about 18 to 100 years were recruited from about two dozen US areas. Libraries were prepared by immunoSEQ multiplex PCR; TCRdb keeps only in-frame clonotypes and omits some of them. The profile shows approximately 220,000 clones, roughly 85% of them singletons. The sample comprised PBMCs or T cells enriched from blood (not recorded which). This TCR derives from a middle-aged woman who had been exposed to COVID-19. This rearrangement joins TRBV6-5 to TRBJ1-5; 7 bases are a match to TRBD1. CDR3 loop: CASTLNRGGEPQHF. The DNA of the CDR3 is TGTGCCAGCACTCTAAACAGGGGCGGAGAGCCCCAGCATTTT.